The 26 T cell receptor beta chains reported below all come from one sample, sequenced in a study of CD8+ T cells in alopecia areata. After isolation, RNA underwent reverse transcription to generate cDNA as the sequencing template. The table came from immunoSEQ multiplex PCR; TCRdb's copy has only in-frame clones and leaves some out. This sample carries roughly 120,000 clones, none of them present only once. The sample consisted of lesional skin. The origin of the receptors is a C3H/HeJ mouse with alopecia areata. The MHC haplotype recorded for the strain is H2-k.

About this clone itself: Here the gene names and germline are mouse. The CDR3 end lies 4 residues beyond the end of the read and is filled in from the germline J gene. The J gene is TRBJ2-1, the V gene TRBV19; weak D call: TRBD1 (6 bases). CDR1 and CDR2 from the germline V gene are FNHDT and SITEND (reference sequence). V was shortened by 6 bases and J by 4 bases, with 11 bases between the two germline ends. The CDR3 is made up of 13 amino acids. The CDR3 DNA, read in part, is TGTGCCAGCACCCGGGACATATATGCT. Translation gives CASTRDIYA. The whole CDR3 region reads CASTRDIYAEQFF.

To note about this clone: Mouse germline and gene names are used. The read falls 4 residues short of the CDR3 end, and the missing part is taken from the germline J gene. The chain is built from TRBV1 and TRBJ2-2; D not resolved. The CDR3 totals 16 residues. The V gene's germline CDR1 is NSQYPW and CDR2 LRSPGD (reference sequence). V gave up 0 bases and J gave up 0 bases, with 8 bases separating them. The chain's CDR3 is CTCSADDNANTGQLYF. CDR3 bases read: TGCACCTGCAGTGCAGATGACAATGCAAACACCGGG.

This clone turned up a few times. Each gene name is a mouse one. The DNA ends 4 residues before the CDR3 does, and the rest of the CDR3 is filled in from the germline J gene. The J gene is TRBJ2-5, the V gene TRBV13-2; tentative D call: TRBD1 (5 bases). CDR3 length: 13 residues. The germline V gene has CDR1 NNHNN and CDR2 SYGAGS (reference sequence). CDR3 in amino acids: CASGQGKEDTQYF. The part of the CDR3 DNA that was read is TGTGCCAGCGGTCAGGGAAAGGAAGAC.

This clone was detected many times. Here the gene names and germline are mouse. The missing CDR3 end, 4 residues past where the read stops, is filled in from the germline J gene. The rearrangement links TRBV13-3 to TRBJ2-1; possibly TRBD1 for D (5 bases). Trimming cost V 3 bases and J 0 bases, with 10 bases left between them. The CDR3 totals 15 residues. Germline CDR1 NNHDY, CDR2 SYVADS. The CDR3 here is CASSGTSYNYAEQFF. The covered CDR3 bases are TGTGCCAGCAGTGGGACATCGTATAACTATGCT.

Of note for this clone: Mouse names are used for the genes. Sequencing ends 4 residues short of the CDR3 end; the germline J gene provides the rest. The V and J genes are TRBV13-3 and TRBJ1-4, with 8 bases lining up with TRBD1. Trimming at V came to 0 bases and at J to 4 bases, leaving 5 bases not matched to a gene. This CDR3 has 16 residues. The germline V gene has CDR1 NNHDY and CDR2 SYVADS. The sequenced CDR3 bases are TGTGCCAGCAGTGATGATTCAGGGGGCAACAACGAA. Translated: CASSDDSGGNNE. The full-length CDR3 reads as CASSDDSGGNNERLFF.

This clone was counted many times. Any gene name here is a mouse gene name. The read falls 4 residues short of the CDR3 end, and the missing part is taken from the germline J gene. The chain employs TRBV13-3 and TRBJ2-1; maybe TRBD1 (5 bases). This CDR3 is 15 amino acids long. From germline, CDR1 is NNHDY and CDR2 SYVADS. The germline V and J ends were trimmed by 1 base and 2 bases, with 10 bases remaining between them. The CDR3: CASSDTGKDYAEQFF. The CDR3 bases that were read are TGTGCCAGCAGTGATACAGGAAAGGACTATGCT.

This clone has more than one count but fewer than ten. Gene names denote mouse genes. The CDR3 end lies 4 residues beyond the end of the read and is filled in from the germline J gene. The V and J genes are TRBV19 and TRBJ2-7, with 8 bases matching TRBD1. The CDR3 consists of 14 residues. From germline, CDR1 is FNHDT and CDR2 SITEND (reference sequence). The sequenced part of the CDR3 DNA is TGTGCCAGCAGTATTTCGGCAGGGGGCGAT. As protein: CASSISAGGD. In full, the CDR3 is CASSISAGGDEQYF.

This clone came up many times. Genes and germline are mouse. The read finishes 4 residues shy of the CDR3 end, and the germline J gene is used to complete it. The chain carries TRBV1 and TRBJ1-4; D is unresolved. V shed 0 bases and J shed 0 bases, with 5 bases lying between them. The CDR3 length is 15 residues. The germline V gene encodes CDR1 NSQYPW and CDR2 LRSPGD (reference sequence). The CDR3 loop is CTCSADTLSNERLFF. The CDR3 DNA, read in part, is TGCACCTGCAGTGCAGACACTCTTTCCAACGAA.

For this clone: Germline and genes: mouse. The CDR3 extends 4 residues past the end of the read, so its final part is completed from the germline J gene. V gene TRBV1 combines with J gene TRBJ1-1; 7 bases match TRBD1. The CDR3 sequence is 15 residues long. With 0 bases clipped from V and 3 bases from J, the junction kept 4 bases outside the gene matches. Per the germline V gene, CDR1 is NSQYPW and CDR2 is LRSPGD (reference sequence). The DNA read from the CDR3 is TGCACCTGCAGTGCAGATCAAACAGGGGACACA. Its protein product is CTCSADQTGDT. The full CDR3 sequence reads CTCSADQTGDTEVFF.

On this clone itself: Gene names are the mouse ones. The observed sequence ends 4 residues before the CDR3 terminus, with the missing tail filled in from the germline J gene. This chain joins TRBV13-3 and TRBJ2-3, with D tentatively TRBD2 (6 bases). Trimming shortened V by 4 bases and J by 1 base, and 13 bases separated the two germline ends. Germline V lookup: CDR1 NNHDY, CDR2 SYVADS. The CDR3 spans 15 residues. The CDR3 here is CASSSDWLRAETLYF. The CDR3 DNA, read in part, is TGTGCCAGCAGTTCCGACTGGTTACGTGCAGAA.

This clone was found a few times. Gene names follow the mouse nomenclature. From the germline J gene comes the end of the CDR3, since the read stops 4 residues before it. The chain recombines TRBV19 with TRBJ2-3, with 7 bases identical to TRBD1. The germline gives CDR1 FNHDT, CDR2 SITEND (reference sequence). After removal of 3 bases from V and 2 bases from J, the junction contained 6 bases not matched to a gene. The CDR3 covers 15 residues. Incomplete CDR3 DNA: TGTGCCAGCAGTACCTACAGGGGAGATGCAGAA. As protein: CASSTYRGDAE. The full CDR3 sequence reads CASSTYRGDAETLYF.

Concerning this clone itself: Each gene name is a mouse one. The read stops 4 residues short of the end of the CDR3; the missing end is completed from the germline J gene. V is TRBV13-2 and J is TRBJ2-2; D might be TRBD2 (6 bases). V was pared by 1 base and J by 0 bases, with 7 bases between. The CDR3 length is 15 residues. Germline assignment: CDR1 NNHNN and CDR2 SYGAGS (reference sequence). Partial CDR3 DNA: TGTGCCAGCGGTGATAACTGGGCAAACACCGGG. Encoded protein: CASGDNWANTG. The entire CDR3 sequence reads CASGDNWANTGQLYF.

This clone appeared a few times. Genes and germline are mouse. The read stops 4 residues short of the end of the CDR3; the missing end is completed from the germline J gene. This chain joins TRBV17 and TRBJ1-1; TRBD1 matches at 10 bases. V dropped 0 bases and J dropped 4; count of bases not matched to a gene: 11. In germline, CDR1 is MNHDT, CDR2 YYDKIL. This CDR3 contains 18 residues. Incomplete CDR3 DNA: TGTGCTAGCAGTAGAGATCTCTACGGGACAGGGGACCCCACA. It is translated as CASSRDLYGTGDPT. The whole CDR3 sequence is CASSRDLYGTGDPTEVFF.

The sample holds many counts of this clone. Genes here carry mouse names. The DNA ends 4 residues before the CDR3 does, and the rest of the CDR3 is filled in from the germline J gene. This chain connects TRBV13-1 to TRBJ2-1; 10 positions agree with TRBD2. The germline V gene has CDR1 NSHNY and CDR2 SYGAGN. The CDR3 is 16 amino acids. V trimming: 0 bases; J trimming: 2 bases; junction bases outside the gene matches: 2. The CDR3 loop reads CASSDGGTGDYAEQFF. Partial CDR3 DNA: TGTGCCAGCAGTGATGGAGGGACTGGGGACTATGCT.

This clone was seen a handful of times. Gene names are the mouse ones. The CDR3 end lies 4 residues beyond the end of the read and is filled in from the germline J gene. Other nucleotide sequences in the sample specify the same CDR3. The V gene is TRBV5, the J gene TRBJ2-7, with TRBD2 as a possible D gene (6 bases). The CDR3 loop spans 12 amino acids. Between the trimmed V and J ends, which lost 4 bases and 3 bases, there was a span of 7 bases. Germline values: CDR1 LGHNA, CDR2 YNLKQL (reference sequence). The chain's CDR3 is CASSPTGYEQYF. CDR3 DNA, as far as it was read: TGTGCCAGCAGCCCGACTGGCTAT.

On this clone itself: Germline and genes: mouse. The read gets to within 4 residues of the CDR3 end, and the germline J gene fills in the rest. This chain links TRBV19 with TRBJ1-4; TRBD1 aligns across 7 bases. Germline CDR1 is FNHDT and CDR2 is SITEND (reference sequence). This CDR3 has 15 residues. V dropped 4 bases and J dropped 4; count of bases not matched to a gene: 7. Incomplete CDR3 DNA: TGTGCCAGCAGTCTAGGACAGGCCCACAACGAA. It yields the protein CASSLGQAHNE. The whole CDR3 sequence reads CASSLGQAHNERLFF.

In its sample, this clone was seen a few times. The genes are named according to mouse. The CDR3 end falls 4 residues outside the read, so it is completed with the germline J gene. This sequence joins TRBV1 and TRBJ2-4; 9 positions match TRBD2. The CDR3 is 16 amino acids. Germline assignment: CDR1 NSQYPW and CDR2 LRSPGD (reference sequence). V shed 0 bases and J 3 bases; nucleotides not matched to a gene: 4. The part of the CDR3 DNA that was read is TGCACCTGCAGTGCAGATGGTCTGGGGGGGCAAAAC. The encoded protein is CTCSADGLGGQN. The complete CDR3 protein is CTCSADGLGGQNTLYF.

This clone was picked up many times. Gene names are the mouse ones. The CDR3 end falls 4 residues outside the read, so it is completed with the germline J gene. The V gene is TRBV13-3, the J gene TRBJ2-1, with 12 bases lining up with TRBD2. Germline V lookup: CDR1 NNHDY, CDR2 SYVADS. V gave up 5 bases and J gave up 3 bases; unmatched junction bases: 6. There are 16 residues in the CDR3. CDR3 DNA (partial): TGTGCCAGCAGCAGACTGGGGGGGCGCGGCTATGCT. It codes for CASSRLGGRGYA. The whole CDR3 region reads CASSRLGGRGYAEQFF.

This clone has only a few counts. DNA and listed protein disagree at residue 10, so the protein shown here was translated from the DNA. The listed genes are named as in mouse. The read gets to within 3 residues of the CDR3 end, and the germline J gene fills in the rest. This sequence joins TRBV1 and TRBJ1-3; possibly TRBD1 for D (6 bases). V was shortened by 0 bases and J by 8 bases, with 8 bases between the two germline ends. This CDR3 is built from 13 residues. Germline V CDR1 and CDR2: NSQYPW, LRSPGD (reference sequence). The chain's CDR3 is CTCSADEGDTLYF. The covered CDR3 bases are TGCACCTGCAGTGCAGATGAGGGGGATACG.

Points on this clone: Gene labels here are mouse ones. The read is 4 residues too short to cover the CDR3 end, so that end is filled in from the germline J gene. The V call is TRBV13-3, the J call TRBJ2-4; a possible D gene is TRBD1 (6 bases). The CDR3 is 14 residues long. Per germline, CDR1 NNHDY and CDR2 SYVADS. V was clipped by 2 bases and J by 2 bases, with 9 bases between them. The CDR3 bases that were read are TGTGCCAGCAGTGAGGACAGATTTCAAAAC. The encoded protein is CASSEDRFQN. The whole CDR3 is CASSEDRFQNTLYF.

A word on this clone: Germline and genes here are mouse. The read terminates 4 residues ahead of where the CDR3 ends, so the germline J gene completes it. V gene TRBV1 combines with J gene TRBJ2-1, with TRBD2 matching 10 bases. The CDR3 has 16 amino acids. CDR1 is NSQYPW and CDR2 is LRSPGD in the germline V gene (reference sequence). Partial CDR3 DNA: TGCACCTGCAGTGCAGATGGCTGGGGGGGCCGGGCT. Translating gives CTCSADGWGGRA. The entire CDR3 protein reads CTCSADGWGGRAEQFF.

Worth noting for this clone: Genes here carry mouse names. Read data end 4 residues before the CDR3 end; the end is taken from the germline J gene. The V gene is TRBV19, the J gene TRBJ2-2; D might be TRBD1 (5 bases). Per the germline V gene, CDR1 is FNHDT and CDR2 is SITEND (reference sequence). This CDR3 has 13 residues. The germline V and J ends were trimmed by 9 bases and 2 bases, with 11 bases remaining between them. The CDR3: CATRPGNTGQLYF. CDR3 DNA (partial): TGTGCCACCAGGCCAGGGAACACCGGG.

On this clone: The genes and germline here are from mouse. The read falls 4 residues short of the CDR3 end, and the missing part is taken from the germline J gene. The rearrangement uses TRBV14 and TRBJ2-1; 12 bases map to TRBD1. The V gene's germline CDR1 is SGHDT and CDR2 FRDEAV. The CDR3 is 17 residues long. V was clipped by 1 base and J by 1 base; unmatched bases: 3. The CDR3 sequence: CASSFGTGGANYAEQFF. The DNA read from the CDR3 is TGTGCCAGCAGTTTCGGGACAGGGGGCGCCAACTATGCT.

On this clone itself: Mouse names are used for the genes. The missing CDR3 end, 4 residues past where the read stops, is filled in from the germline J gene. The chain couples TRBV1 to TRBJ2-1; 9 positions match TRBD1. This CDR3 region has 15 residues. The germline V gene encodes CDR1 NSQYPW and CDR2 LRSPGD (reference sequence). Unmatched junction bases numbered 5, after V lost 3 bases and J lost 5 bases. CDR3 bases read: TGCACCTGCAGTGCCCGGGACAGGGAGGATGCT. This encodes CTCSARDREDA. The complete CDR3 sequence is CTCSARDREDAEQFF. Filled out from reference TRBV1 and TRBJ2-1, the complete variable domain reads VTLLEQNPRWRLVPRGQAVNLRCILKNSQYPWMSWYQQDLQKQLQWLFTLRSPGDKEVKSLPGADYLATRVTDTELRLQVANMSQGRTLYCTCSARDREDAEQFFGPGTRLTVL.

Concerning this clone: Here the gene names and germline are mouse. Read sequence stops 4 residues before the CDR3 end, and the germline J gene provides the missing end. The chain carries TRBV1 and TRBJ1-2, with D possibly matching TRBD1 (6 bases). Germline V gene lookup returns CDR1 NSQYPW and CDR2 LRSPGD (reference sequence). This CDR3 spans 16 amino acids. V shed 0 bases and J shed 0 bases, with 11 bases lying between them. The CDR3 loop is CTCSADKGHTNSDYTF. Incomplete CDR3 DNA: TGCACCTGCAGTGCAGATAAGGGACACACAAACTCC.

In the case of this clone: Gene names follow the mouse nomenclature. The observed sequence ends 4 residues before the CDR3 terminus, with the missing tail filled in from the germline J gene. The chain links TRBV16 to TRBJ2-7; the match to TRBD2 covers 9 bases. This CDR3 comprises 16 residues. J gave up 0 bases and V 1 base, and 4 bases lay outside the gene matches. CDR1 SGHSA and CDR2 FRNQAP come from the germline V gene. The chain's CDR3 is CASSLVDWGTSYEQYF. CDR3 DNA (partial): TGTGCAAGCAGCTTAGTCGACTGGGGGACCTCCTAT.